These T cell receptor beta chains were read from a single sample in a study of HIV-infected children after antiretroviral therapy interruption. TCRdb fed the 3' RACE reads into MiXCR, producing one record per CDR3 protein. The table records fewer than 100,000 distinct CDR3 sequences, about 7.2% of them present only once. The source material was CD45RA+ CD4+ T cells from PBMCs, pooled from several time points, sampled from a donor given antiretroviral therapy, either interrupted or continuous. All receptors derive from a pool of human donors with HIV. CDR3s include the opening cysteine and the closing phenylalanine or tryptophan. The order of the fields is D gene, J gene, clone size, V gene, CDR3 DNA, CDR3 protein. D genes are given only for firm matches. Clone size is not always given. Where it is, it says once, few, many or a class for expanded clones.

>.|TRBJ1-3|many|TRBV12-3/TRBV12-4
TGTGCCAGCAGTTTTGGATGGAGCTCTGGAAACACCATATATTTT
CASSFGWSSGNTIYF
>.|TRBJ1-1|many|TRBV18
TGTGCCAGCTCACCGATACAGGGTGAAGCTTTCTTT
CASSPIQGEAFF
>.|TRBJ1-2|many|TRBV19
TGTGCCAGTAGTATGGACCGGAGAGGCTACACCTTC
CASSMDRRGYTF
>.|TRBJ2-5|many|TRBV10-2
TGCGCCAGCAGTGAGGATAGATCCACTGGGAGGCAGACCCAGTACTTC
CASSEDRSTGRQTQYF
>TRBD1|TRBJ1-5|many|TRBV3-1
TGTGCCAGCAGCCAAGTCGGGACAGGGAGAAATCAGCCCCAGCATTTT
CASSQVGTGRNQPQHF
>.|TRBJ2-5|many|TRBV12-3/TRBV12-4
TGTGCCAGCAGTCTCCCGGAAGAGACCCAGTACTTC
CASSLPEETQYF
>TRBD1|TRBJ2-2|few|TRBV3-1
TGTGCCAGCAGCACCCAGGGACAGGGCGGCGGGGAGCTGTTTTTT
CASSTQGQGGGELFF
>.|TRBJ2-6|.|TRBV10-1
TGCGCCAGCAGTGCCGGGGCCAACGTCCTGACTTTC
CASSAGANVLTF
>TRBD2|TRBJ2-1|many|TRBV2
TGTGCCAGCAGCAACGGGGGGGCCTTGAATGAGCAGTTCTTC
CASSNGGALNEQFF
>.|TRBJ2-7|.|TRBV5-6
TGTGCCAGCAGCTCGCGGGACGCCCGCTCCTACGAGCAGTACTTC
CASSSRDARSYEQYF
>TRBD1|TRBJ1-1|once|TRBV19
TGTGCCAGTACCCAGACAGGGCCCACTGAAGCTTTCTTT
CASTQTGPTEAFF
>TRBD1|TRBJ2-7|many|TRBV28
TGTGCCAGCAGTTTTATGGGGACAGGGAATATCTACGAGCAGTACTTC
CASSFMGTGNIYEQYF
>.|TRBJ1-1|many|TRBV6-5
TGTGCCAGCAGTTACTCGACTGCGAACACTGAAGCTTTCTTT
CASSYSTANTEAFF
>.|TRBJ2-5|many|TRBV27
TGTGCCAGCAGAGGGCAGGGTAGGCCCCAAGAGACCCAGTACTTC
CASRGQGRPQETQYF
>TRBD1|TRBJ1-1|many|TRBV12-3/TRBV12-4
TGTGCCAGCAGCGCTCAGGGGGCACTGAACACTGAAGCTTTCTTT
CASSAQGALNTEAFF
>TRBD1|TRBJ2-7|many|TRBV6-5
TGTGCCAGCAGTATCCAGGGGGTGGGGTACGAGCAGTACTTC
CASSIQGVGYEQYF
>.|TRBJ1-4|many|TRBV18
TGTGCCAGCTCATCATCTGGGAATGAAAAACTGTTTTTT
CASSSSGNEKLFF
>.|TRBJ2-3|.|TRBV6-4
TGTGCCAGCAGTGTGAGATACACAGATACGCAGTATTTT
CASSVRYTDTQYF
>.|TRBJ1-5|many|TRBV18
TGTGCCAGCTCGCGGGACGGCAATCAGCCCCAGCATTTT
CASSRDGNQPQHF
>.|TRBJ1-1|many|TRBV10-2
TGCGCCAGCACATCAGGACAGCCCTACACTGAAGCTTTCTTT
CASTSGQPYTEAFF
>TRBD2|TRBJ2-3|.|TRBV12-3/TRBV12-4
TGTGCCAGCAGTTTATTTCTAGCGGGGGTCGCAGATACGCAGTATTTT
CASSLFLAGVADTQYF
>TRBD1|TRBJ2-3|many|TRBV5-1
TGCGCCAGCAGCTTCGGGACAGGGTCCACAGATACGCAGTATTTT
CASSFGTGSTDTQYF